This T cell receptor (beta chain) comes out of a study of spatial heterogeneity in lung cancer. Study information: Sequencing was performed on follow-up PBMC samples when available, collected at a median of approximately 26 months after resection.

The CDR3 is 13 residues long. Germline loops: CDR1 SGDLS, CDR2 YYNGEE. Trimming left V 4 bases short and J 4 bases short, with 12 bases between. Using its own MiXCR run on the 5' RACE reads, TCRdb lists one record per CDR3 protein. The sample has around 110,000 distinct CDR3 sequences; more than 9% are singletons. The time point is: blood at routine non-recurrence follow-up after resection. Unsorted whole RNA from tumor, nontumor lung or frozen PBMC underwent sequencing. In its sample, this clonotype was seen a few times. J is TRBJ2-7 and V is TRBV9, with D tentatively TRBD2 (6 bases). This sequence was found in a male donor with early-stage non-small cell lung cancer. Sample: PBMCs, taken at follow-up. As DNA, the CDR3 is TGTGCCAGCAGCCCTCCGGGGGAATACGAGCAGTACTTC. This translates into CASSPPGEYEQYF.